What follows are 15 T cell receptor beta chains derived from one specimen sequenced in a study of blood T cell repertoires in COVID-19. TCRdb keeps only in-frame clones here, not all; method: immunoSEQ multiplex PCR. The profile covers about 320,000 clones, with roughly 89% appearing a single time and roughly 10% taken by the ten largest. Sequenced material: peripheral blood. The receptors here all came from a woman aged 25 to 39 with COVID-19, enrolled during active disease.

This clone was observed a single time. The CDR3: CASNREGYEQYF. The CDR3 DNA follows: TGCGCCAGCAATCGGGAGGGCTACGAGCAGTACTTC. The chain carries TRBV5-1 and TRBJ2-7; TRBD2 matches 8 bases. Germline-derived CDR1 and CDR2 are SGHRS and YFSETQ. The CDR3 length is 12 residues. After removal of 6 bases from V and 3 bases from J, the junction contained 2 bases not matched to a gene. The full variable domain, in which reference TRBV5-1 and TRBJ2-7 provide the parts outside the CDR3, is KAGVTQTPRYLIKTRGQQVTLSCSPISGHRSVSWYQQTPGQGLQFLFEYFSETQRNKGNFPGRFSGRQFSNSRSEMNVSTLELGDSALYLCASNREGYEQYFGPGTRLTVT.

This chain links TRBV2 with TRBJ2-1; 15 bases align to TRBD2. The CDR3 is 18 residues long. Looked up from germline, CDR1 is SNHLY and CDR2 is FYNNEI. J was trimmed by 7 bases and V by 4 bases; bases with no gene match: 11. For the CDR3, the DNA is TGTGCCAGCAGTGGGACTAGCGGGGGGGCCACATTGTCAAATGAGCAGTTCTTC. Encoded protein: CASSGTSGGATLSNEQFF.

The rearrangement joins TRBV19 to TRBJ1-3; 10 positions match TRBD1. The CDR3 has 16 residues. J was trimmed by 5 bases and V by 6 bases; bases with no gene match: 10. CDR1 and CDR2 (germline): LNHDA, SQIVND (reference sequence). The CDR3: CASRSTGTGERNTIYF. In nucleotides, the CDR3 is TGTGCCAGTAGAAGTACCGGGACAGGGGAGAGAAACACCATATATTTT.

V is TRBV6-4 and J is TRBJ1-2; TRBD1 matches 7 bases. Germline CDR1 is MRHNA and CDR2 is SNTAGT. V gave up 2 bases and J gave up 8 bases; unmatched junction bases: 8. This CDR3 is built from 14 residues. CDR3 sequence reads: CASSDTIGGSGYTF. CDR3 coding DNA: TGTGCCAGCAGTGACACCATAGGGGGCTCGGGCTACACCTTC.

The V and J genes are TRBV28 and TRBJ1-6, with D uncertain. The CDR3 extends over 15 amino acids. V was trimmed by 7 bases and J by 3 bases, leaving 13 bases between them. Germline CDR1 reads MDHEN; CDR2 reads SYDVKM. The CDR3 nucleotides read TGTGCCAGCACCCATCACGGGGTCTATAATTCACCCCTCCACTTT. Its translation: CASTHHGVYNSPLHF.

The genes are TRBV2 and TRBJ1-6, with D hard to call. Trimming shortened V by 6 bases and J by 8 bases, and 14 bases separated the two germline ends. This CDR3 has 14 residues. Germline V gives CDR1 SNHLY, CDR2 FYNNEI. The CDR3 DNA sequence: TGTGCCAGCAGGAGGGAGGCTTCGGATTCACCCCTCCACTTT. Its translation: CASRREASDSPLHF. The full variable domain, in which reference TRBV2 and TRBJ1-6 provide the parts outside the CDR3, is EPEVTQTPSHQVTQMGQEVILRCVPISNHLYFYWYRQILGQKVEFLVSFYNNEISEKSEIFDDQFSVERPDGSNFTLKIRSTKLEDSAMYFCASRREASDSPLHFGNGTRLTVT.

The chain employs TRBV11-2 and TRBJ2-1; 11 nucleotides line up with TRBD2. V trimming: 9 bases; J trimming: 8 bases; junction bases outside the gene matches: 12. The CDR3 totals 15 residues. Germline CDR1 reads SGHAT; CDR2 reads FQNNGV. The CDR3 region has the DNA TGTGCCAGTACTTGGACTAGCGGGTCGTTGGATGAGCAGTTCTTC. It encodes CASTWTSGSLDEQFF.

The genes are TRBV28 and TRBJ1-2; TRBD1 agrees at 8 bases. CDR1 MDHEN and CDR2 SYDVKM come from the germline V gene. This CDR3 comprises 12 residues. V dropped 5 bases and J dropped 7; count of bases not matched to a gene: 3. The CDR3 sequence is CASSPDRAGYTF. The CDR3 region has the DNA TGTGCCAGCAGTCCGGACAGGGCTGGCTACACCTTC.

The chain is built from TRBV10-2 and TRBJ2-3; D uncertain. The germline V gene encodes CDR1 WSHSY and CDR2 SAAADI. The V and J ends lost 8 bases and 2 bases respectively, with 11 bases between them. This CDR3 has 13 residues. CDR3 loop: CASLYPATDTQYF. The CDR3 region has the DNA TGCGCCAGCCTCTACCCCGCCACAGATACGCAGTATTTT.

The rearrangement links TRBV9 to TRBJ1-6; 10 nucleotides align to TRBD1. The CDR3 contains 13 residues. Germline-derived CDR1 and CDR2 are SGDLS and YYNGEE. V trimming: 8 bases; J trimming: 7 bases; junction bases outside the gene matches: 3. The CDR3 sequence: CASRQGANSPLHF. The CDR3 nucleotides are TGTGCCAGTAGACAGGGGGCGAATTCACCCCTCCACTTT.

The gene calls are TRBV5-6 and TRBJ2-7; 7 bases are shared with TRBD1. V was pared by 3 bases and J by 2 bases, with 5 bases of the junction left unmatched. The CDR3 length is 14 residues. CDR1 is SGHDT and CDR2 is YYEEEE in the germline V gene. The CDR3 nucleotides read TGTGCCAGCAGCTGGCGAACAGGGGCCTACGAGCAGTACTTC. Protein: CASSWRTGAYEQYF.

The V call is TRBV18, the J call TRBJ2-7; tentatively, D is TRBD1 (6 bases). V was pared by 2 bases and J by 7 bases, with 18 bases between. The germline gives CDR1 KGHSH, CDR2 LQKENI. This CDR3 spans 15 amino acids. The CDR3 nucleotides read TGTGCCAGCTCACCATCAGGGGCCTCCGAAGGGGAGCAGTACTTC. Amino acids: CASSPSGASEGEQYF.

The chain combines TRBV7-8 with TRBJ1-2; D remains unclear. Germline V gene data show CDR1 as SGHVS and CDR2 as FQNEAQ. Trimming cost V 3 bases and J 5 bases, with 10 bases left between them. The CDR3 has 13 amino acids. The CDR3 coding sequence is TGTGCCAGCAGCTTGAACGGGAGGTATGGCTACACCTTC. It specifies CASSLNGRYGYTF.

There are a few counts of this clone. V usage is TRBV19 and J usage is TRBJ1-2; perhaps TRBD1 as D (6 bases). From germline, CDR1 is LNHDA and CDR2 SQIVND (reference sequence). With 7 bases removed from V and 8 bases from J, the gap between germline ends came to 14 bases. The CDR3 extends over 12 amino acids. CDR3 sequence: CASTRSRGGYTF. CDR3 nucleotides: TGTGCCAGTACCCGATCCAGGGGCGGCTACACCTTC.

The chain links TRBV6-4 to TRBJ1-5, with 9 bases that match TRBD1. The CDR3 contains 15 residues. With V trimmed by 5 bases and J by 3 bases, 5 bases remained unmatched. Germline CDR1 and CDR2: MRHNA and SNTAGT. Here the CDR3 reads CASSPGQGPNQPQHF. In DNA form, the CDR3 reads TGTGCCAGCAGTCCGGGACAGGGCCCCAATCAGCCCCAGCATTTT.